The subject of this entry is one T cell receptor beta chain. What antigen it recognizes has not been identified. There are no base qualities to consult, and no much larger clone falls within one base. The data were produced on an Illumina NovaSeq 6000. Using 5'RACE with constant-segment primers, TCRalpha and TCRbeta cDNA libraries were constructed, with sample barcodes and unique molecular identifiers added in the process. RNA was extracted from every sample with Trizol reagent. Libraries were amplified in two PCR steps, with a second sample barcode and Illumina TruSeq adapters added in the second step. Sequencing of the libraries was done on an Illumina NovaSeq, producing 2 x 150 bp paired-end reads. On the authors' methods: Demultiplexing of reads and collapsing into UMI-guided consensus sequences were performed with migec v1.2.7. With mixcr v2.1.11, UMI consensuses were aligned to TRA and TRB V and J templates and assembled into clonotypes. Clonotypes were classified as expanded or contracted when called significant by both edgeR and NoisET, with noise models trained on biological replicates. edgeR calls used a false discovery rate-adjusted p below 0.01 and a log2 fold-change threshold of 1. As an exploratory analysis of dynamics, max-normalized trajectories of the 1000 most abundant clonotypes were examined by PCA with hierarchical clustering. Separately sequenced CD4+ and CD8+ repertoires were used to assign a CD4 or CD8 phenotype to each responding clone. Using fastp at Q25 and MiXCR, TCRdb reprocessed the public reads and kept productive beta chains. Rows are unified per CDR3 protein, each entry keeping the most common DNA and genes. The V and J calls and clone size are TCRdb's, not the authors'. The sample has 300,000 to 400,000 distinct CDR3 sequences on record, 28% of them singletons. In total, the top ten clones hold roughly 12% of the sample.

Ficoll-Paque density gradient centrifugation was the method used to isolate PBMCs. The entry originates in a study of T-cell memory formation after mild COVID-19 (dated by TCRdb to the early 2020s). Broadly, across the study: TCR sequence clusters from the two donors were found to be largely donor specific. T-cell clones expanding and contracting after mild COVID-19 in two donors were tracked by longitudinal TCRalpha and TCRbeta repertoire sequencing. Two young, previously healthy adult volunteers made up the cohort, one male and one female. The full study reports these points: The second-wave clones that peaked on day 37 were not confirmed to be SARS-CoV-2 specific. Some responding clones were found in pre-infection memory, which suggests that pre-existing cross-reactive memory T cells took part in the SARS-CoV-2 response. Contracting CD4+ clones were found mainly in CM and EM memory subsets, while CD8+ clones were enriched in EMRA. Only a couple of mild cases were covered by the study, and larger cohorts that include severe cases with pre-infection samples were considered necessary. Balanced CD4/CD8 phenotypes were observed for clones contracting from day 15 to 85, whereas a bias towards CD4+ was observed for a second wave of clones expanding from day 15 to 37.

The germline V gene gives CDR1 as SGDLS and CDR2 as YYNGEE. The cysteine opens and the phenylalanine closes a CDR3 of 14 amino acids. Only the CDR3 DNA is retained, 42 bases long and in frame from the first base. V drops 2 bases and J drops 1 base, leaving 10 bases in between. The chain employs TRBV9 and TRBJ2-7; TRBD2 could be the D gene, as 5 bases match. Sequenced material: PBMCs or a T cell subset sorted from them (not recorded which). This receptor was obtained from an adult woman who had mild COVID-19 (a few samples of this study predate the infection). The sample titles of this study are shuffled in the database, so cell type and time point are left out; the donor was told from shared clones. The nucleotides are TGTGCCAGCAGCGTGGGAGATCTGTCCTACGAGCAGTACTTC. Its translation reads: CASSVGDLSYEQYF.